This TCR beta chain was sequenced during a study of cytomegalovirus exposure and HLA in healthy donors. J lost 2 bases, V lost 3 bases, and 6 bases had no gene match. Germline assignment: CDR1 ENHRY and CDR2 SYGVKD. The CDR3 is 16 residues long. PCR involved 60 Vbeta and 13 Jbeta primers. The method was immunoSEQ multiplex PCR; TCRdb's version includes in-frame clones alone and lacks a portion of them. The sample contains about 82,000 clones, 65% to 85% of which appear only once. The rearrangement links TRBV10-3 to TRBJ2-3; 9 bases align to TRBD2. Sequenced sample: PBMCs. This sequence originates from a man aged 50 to 59 in good health and CMV-seronegative. CDR3 nucleotide sequence: TGTGCCATCAGTGACCCTAGCGGGGCCAACACAGATACGCAGTATTTT. This encodes CAISDPSGANTDTQYF.